These T cell receptor beta chains were read from a single sample in a study of shared clonotypes between healthy human individuals. The protocol was immunoSEQ multiplex PCR, while the TCRdb copy is restricted to in-frame clones and leaves out a portion. This repertoire shows more than 2,000,000 clones, roughly nine tenths found once; its top ten account for around 0.15%. Specimen: naive CD4+ T cells sorted from blood. The receptors were gathered from a man between 18 and 35 years old in good health. Each CDR3 is given without its conserved first and last residue.

v_gene,j_gene,CDR3aa
TRBV29-1,TRBJ2-1,SVYTYNEQF
TRBV7-3,TRBJ2-2,ASSFQGANTGELF
TRBV11-3,TRBJ2-2,ASSLGTATPGELF
TRBV18,TRBJ2-1,ASSRGPGLAGASYNEQF
TRBV18,TRBJ2-1,ASSPPGRLNNEQF
TRBV19,TRBJ2-1,ASSIVGSEVHEQF
TRBV2,TRBJ2-7,ASSQVGEQY
TRBV30,TRBJ1-3,AWTRGIGNTIY
TRBV5-1,TRBJ2-3,ASSLGQGRDTQY
TRBV10-3,TRBJ1-2,ATYRNYGYT
TRBV2,TRBJ2-1,ASSENVNEQF
TRBV27,TRBJ1-6,ASSLSKAASYNSPLH
TRBV30,TRBJ1-5,ALDGGAVGQPQH
TRBV6-1,TRBJ2-5,ASSEPTYQETQY
TRBV29-1,TRBJ2-1,SVRQGGAYNEQF
TRBV19,TRBJ1-2,ASSPLPDRTNYGYT
TRBV9,TRBJ2-1,ASSVGGLDYNEQF
TRBV18,TRBJ2-3,ASSPTTDTQY
TRBV5-1,TRBJ2-7,ASSLAPGRNEQY
TRBV9,TRBJ2-2,ASTFRDRGQTGELF
TRBV10-1,TRBJ1-5,ATRGDSNQPQH
TRBV5-1,TRBJ2-2,ASSLVQGDTGELF
TRBV28,TRBJ1-4,ASSLELKKLF
TRBV18,TRBJ2-1,ASSPPGRVYNEQF
TRBV19,TRBJ2-2,ATNIQGANTGELF
TRBV11-2,TRBJ2-1,ASSLERARGEQF
TRBV21-1,TRBJ2-7,ANIQEGGAYEQY
TRBV27,TRBJ1-1,ASSLRRHRDTEAF
TRBV19,TRBJ1-3,ASTGAVSGNTIY
TRBV4-1,TRBJ1-1,ASKGATEAF
TRBV5-1,TRBJ1-6,ASSHQEGPLH
TRBV7-2,TRBJ2-7,ASSRGTGTYEQY
TRBV5-1,TRBJ1-2,ASSLNRGYGYT
TRBV30,TRBJ1-5,AWSVSGAGNQPQH
TRBV29-1,TRBJ2-1,SVEVPGTTNEQF
TRBV10-1,TRBJ2-1,ASSDVGLAGNEQF
TRBV6-5,TRBJ2-1,ASSYSGDSNEQF
TRBV5-5,TRBJ1-5,ASSLAGQKNQPQH
TRBV30,TRBJ2-2,AWSMDILNTGELF
TRBV7-6,TRBJ2-7,ASSYSGGLYEQY
TRBV4-1,TRBJ2-2,ASSQERTGVVGELF
TRBV6-6,TRBJ2-7,ASRQPPGYEQY
TRBV7-9,TRBJ2-1,ASSFTRFERISGNEQF
TRBV4-1,TRBJ1-5,ASSTTGGHSNQPQH
TRBV18,TRBJ2-5,ASSPMTPSVTEETQY
TRBV30,TRBJ1-2,AWSVPGHINYGYT
TRBV28,TRBJ2-7,ASSFLTGGYEQY
TRBV28,TRBJ2-3,ASSSGGRGGTDTQY
TRBV7-9,TRBJ1-2,ASSPGGTFANYGYT
TRBV30,TRBJ1-5,AWRDREDQPQH
TRBV20-1,TRBJ2-5,SAFYETQY
TRBV5-7,TRBJ2-7,ASSQNGGHSYEQY
TRBV6-1,TRBJ1-2,ASSEGFGGST
TRBV10-3,TRBJ2-7,AISESEVAYEQY
TRBV4-2,TRBJ2-2,ASSQDPGQPNTGELF
TRBV7-3,TRBJ2-3,ASSKSGRWTDTQY
TRBV9,TRBJ2-5,ASSVGVAAETQY
TRBV18,.,ASSPGTGGTYEQY
TRBV19,TRBJ1-2,ASSGNDRRNYGYT